This is a list of T cell receptor beta chains from one sample in a study of shared clonotypes between healthy human individuals. Only in-frame clones appear in the TCRdb table, and some are missing; sequencing was by immunoSEQ multiplex PCR. Of approximately 2,200,000 clones in the sample, under 95% were seen once. Sequencing was done on a sample of naive CD8+ T cells from PBMCs. The receptors derive from a man aged 18 to 35 in good health. Some clones in this sample may be carry-over from other donors' samples. The CDR3 runs from the conserved cysteine through the conserved F or W. D genes are given only for firm matches. Size is stated for part of the rows, as once, few or many counts, or as a class when the clone is expanded.

clone_size	v_call	j_call	cdr3_length	d_call	cdr3_aa	cdr3_nt
once	TRBV7-6	TRBJ2-1	16	-	CASSLMGGPIRNEQFF	TGTGCCAGCAGCTTAATGGGGGGCCCCATCAGGAATGAGCAGTTCTTC
-	TRBV28	TRBJ2-7	16	TRBD1	CASSLAGQGARYEQYF	TGTGCCAGCAGTTTGGCAGGACAGGGTGCGCGGTACGAGCAGTACTTC
-	TRBV5-1	TRBJ2-1	14	-	CASSLDRQGDEQFF	TGCGCCAGCAGCTTGGATCGGCAGGGCGATGAGCAGTTCTTC
-	TRBV13	TRBJ2-3	14	-	CASSPGGSADTQYF	TGTGCCAGCAGCCCTGGGGGGTCAGCTGATACGCAGTATTTT
-	TRBV11-3	TRBJ1-1	14	-	CASSLGRGGTEAFF	TGTGCCAGCAGCTTAGGCAGGGGAGGCACTGAAGCTTTCTTT
-	TRBV28	TRBJ1-2	16	-	CASSLTRGGSNYGYTF	TGTGCCAGCAGTTTAACACGGGGAGGTTCTAACTATGGCTACACCTTC
-	TRBV2	TRBJ1-5	13	-	CAIGQRSNQPQHF	TGTGCTATTGGACAGCGGAGCAATCAGCCCCAGCATTTT
-	TRBV6-5	TRBJ2-1	14	-	CASSYMRNTNEQFF	TGTGCCAGCAGTTATATGAGGAACACGAATGAGCAGTTCTTC
many	TRBV9	TRBJ2-3	16	TRBD2	CASSGGTSGLTDTQYF	TGTGCCAGCAGCGGAGGGACTAGCGGGCTCACAGATACGCAGTATTTT
-	TRBV27	TRBJ2-5	11	-	CASSGDAAQYF	TGTGCCAGCAGCGGTGATGCCGCCCAGTACTTC
-	TRBV27	TRBJ2-7	13	-	CASSTRGTYEQYF	TGTGCCAGCAGTACCCGAGGGACCTACGAGCAGTACTTC
-	TRBV5-6	TRBJ2-1	15	TRBD2	CASSPRLAGHNEQFF	TGTGCCAGCAGCCCACGACTAGCGGGACACAATGAGCAGTTCTTC
-	TRBV5-4	TRBJ1-2	13	-	CASSPSGKYGYTF	TGTGCCAGCAGCCCCTCAGGGAAGTATGGCTACACCTTC
-	TRBV5-6	TRBJ2-6	16	-	CASSSGQISGANVLTF	TGTGCCAGCAGCTCTGGACAGATCTCTGGGGCCAACGTCCTGACTTTC
-	TRBV15	TRBJ1-2	14	TRBD1	CATSSRQGRRGYTF	TGTGCCACCAGCTCTAGACAGGGTAGAAGAGGCTACACCTTC
-	TRBV7-2	TRBJ2-3	16	-	CAARPPRGGEFDTQYF	TGTGCCGCCAGACCCCCACGAGGGGGGGAGTTCGATACGCAGTATTTT
-	TRBV6-6	TRBJ2-3	14	-	CASSFTGVTDTQYF	TGTGCCAGCAGTTTCACGGGGGTGACAGATACGCAGTATTTT
-	TRBV10-2	TRBJ2-6	17	-	CASNRQSKFSGANVLTF	TGCGCCAGCAATCGGCAGTCGAAATTCTCTGGGGCCAACGTCCTGACTTTC
-	TRBV28	TRBJ2-7	15	-	CASTLGISGGYEQYF	TGTGCCAGCACTCTTGGGATCTCCGGCGGCTACGAGCAGTACTTC
-	TRBV7-9	TRBJ2-7	15	-	CASSSTSDGTFEQYF	TGTGCCAGCAGCTCCACGTCGGACGGCACGTTCGAGCAGTACTTC
-	TRBV5-5	TRBJ2-3	15	-	CASSPDVLDTDTQYF	TGTGCCAGCAGCCCTGACGTACTCGACACAGATACGCAGTATTTT
-	TRBV2	TRBJ1-3	17	-	CASSLEGPADSGNTIYF	TGTGCCAGCAGCCTCGAGGGGCCGGCTGACTCTGGAAACACCATATATTTT
-	TRBV27	TRBJ2-7	15	TRBD1	CASSFSGTGKGEQYF	TGTGCCAGCAGTTTTTCCGGGACAGGGAAGGGCGAGCAGTACTTC
-	TRBV28	TRBJ2-7	16	TRBD1	CASSSSEGQKSYEQYF	TGTGCCAGCAGTTCGTCCGAGGGACAGAAGTCCTACGAGCAGTACTTC
-	TRBV7-9	TRBJ2-5	14	-	CASSVGGPLETQYF	TGTGCCAGCAGTGTAGGGGGTCCTCTCGAGACCCAGTACTTC
once	TRBV7-8	TRBJ2-5	16	-	CASSLGQALIQETQYF	TGTGCCAGCAGCTTAGGCCAGGCCTTAATTCAAGAGACCCAGTACTTC
-	TRBV6-1	TRBJ2-2	13	-	CASQPGYTGELFF	TGTGCCAGCCAGCCAGGGTACACCGGGGAGCTGTTTTTT
once	TRBV28	TRBJ2-2	15	-	CASSHDSLNTGELFF	TGTGCCAGCAGCCACGACAGCCTAAACACCGGGGAGCTGTTTTTT
-	TRBV4-2	TRBJ2-7	16	TRBD2	CASSPGLAGGSYEQYF	TGTGCCAGCAGCCCGGGACTAGCGGGCGGGTCCTACGAGCAGTACTTC
-	TRBV2	TRBJ1-1	14	-	CATADREMNTEAFF	TGTGCCACCGCGGACAGAGAAATGAACACTGAAGCTTTCTTT
-	TRBV10-3	TRBJ1-2	14	TRBD1	CAIRLEDRGHGYTF	TGTGCCATCAGACTCGAAGACAGGGGGCATGGCTACACCTTC
-	TRBV19	TRBJ2-1	17	-	CASSIRLARMGGDEQFF	TGTGCCAGTAGTATACGGCTAGCGAGGATGGGTGGGGATGAGCAGTTCTTC
-	TRBV7-9	TRBJ2-7	15	TRBD2	CASSLDGLAGYEQYF	TGTGCCAGCAGCTTAGATGGACTAGCGGGGTACGAGCAGTACTTC
-	TRBV18	TRBJ2-5	15	-	CASSPLEPEGETQYF	TGTGCCAGCTCACCTCTGGAACCCGAGGGGGAGACCCAGTACTTC
-	TRBV4-3	TRBJ2-3	15	-	CASSQESGSTDTQYF	TGCGCCAGCAGCCAAGAAAGCGGGAGCACAGATACGCAGTATTTT
-	TRBV28	TRBJ2-2	13	-	CASSLSPTGELFF	TGTGCCAGCAGTTTATCCCCCACCGGGGAGCTGTTTTTT
-	TRBV2	TRBJ2-7	17	TRBD1	CASSHRTGNVLSYEQYF	TGTGCCAGCAGCCATCGGACAGGGAATGTCCTTTCCTACGAGCAGTACTTC